This TCR beta chain was sequenced for a study of blood T cells in healthy people across ages. Primers used in a second PCR of about 6 to 11 cycles were a sample-barcoded 5' primer and a J-beta primer mix. One entry per CDR3 protein, called by TCRdb with MiXCR from the 5' RACE reads. The repertoire includes 1.5 million to 2 million distinct CDR3 sequences, roughly 49% of them detected once, and roughly 2.1% sits in the top ten. The CDR3 is 14 residues long. Germline lookup yields CDR1 MDHEN and CDR2 SYDVKM. V was trimmed by 4 bases and J by 8 bases, leaving 14 bases between them. Concerning this clonotype itself: Its antigen is as yet unknown.

General study points: There were more naive CD4+ cells and higher diversity in long-lived donors than in aged donors.

This chain links TRBV28 with TRBJ1-4; possible D gene TRBD1, 6 bases. This clonotype was sampled from a woman aged 35 to 49 in good health. Sequenced: blood. The CDR3 DNA follows: TGTGCCAGCAGTTCTACAGGGTTGAGCGAAAAACTGTTTTTT. Protein sequence: CASSSTGLSEKLFF.